Following are 9 T cell receptor beta chains from one sample sequenced in a study of regulatory T cells in long-lasting Graves disease. Indicated time point: newly diagnosed GD, antithyroid drugs for less than 3 months. From RNA extracted from PBMCs, the TCR library was made. Arm-PCR of CDR3 regions and iRepertoire HTBI primers were used to build TCR beta libraries. From the multiplex PCR reads, TCRdb called clonotypes with MiXCR, one entry per CDR3 protein. The sample shows 530,000 or so distinct CDR3 sequences, 15% to 20% of them seen only once. These data were likewise used in another study, on T cells in Graves' hyperthyroidism and ophthalmopathy.

The sample consisted of peripheral blood mononuclear cells (PBMCs), taken at new diagnosis, from a patient treated with antithyroid drugs. Every receptor here comes from a man aged 18-30 years with Graves disease.

The chain has TRBV6-2 or TRBV6-3 and TRBJ2-5, with a possible D match to TRBD2 (6 bases). Germline CDR1 MNHEY, CDR2 SVGEGT. The CDR3 covers 14 residues. Trimming removed 2 bases from V and 3 bases from J, with 10 bases in between. CDR3 nucleotide sequence: TGTGCCAGCAGTTACGGACTACGAAAAGAGACCCAGTACTTC. Translation gives CASSYGLRKETQYF.

The table lists this clonotype with many counts. This chain connects TRBV3-1 to TRBJ1-1; TRBD1 agrees at 8 bases. CDR3 length: 12 amino acids. Trimming at V came to 0 bases and at J to 11 bases, leaving 2 bases not matched to a gene. Germline CDR1 LGHDT, CDR2 YNNKEL (reference sequence). As DNA, the CDR3 is TGTGCCAGCAGCCAAGACAGGGGGCGGGCTTTCTTT. Protein sequence: CASSQDRGRAFF.

J is TRBJ2-2 and V is TRBV7-8, with D possibly TRBD2 on 5 matching bases. Trimming cost V 8 bases and J 5 bases, with 24 bases left between them. This CDR3 region has 17 residues. Looked up from germline, CDR1 is SGHVS and CDR2 is FQNEAQ. CDR3 nucleotide sequence: TGTGCCAGCGGGCCAAGGACGGTCGGGGTCGGAACCGGGGAGCTGTTTTTT. Translated, it gives CASGPRTVGVGTGELFF.

The V and J genes are TRBV7-9 and TRBJ2-7; 8 bases map to TRBD2. Germline lookup yields CDR1 SEHNR and CDR2 FQNEAQ (reference sequence). Trimming at V came to 0 bases and at J to 6 bases, leaving 10 bases not matched to a gene. The CDR3 is 16 amino acids. Written as DNA, the CDR3 is TGTGCCAGCAGCTTAGCGTCAGCTAGCGGGCCCCCCGAGCAGTACTTC. Amino acids: CASSLASASGPPEQYF.

As to this clonotype: Mismatch with germline at one junction end may stem from a read error. DNA of the CDR3: TGTGCCAACAGCCCGACCACAGGGGGGGTAAAGACCCAGTACTTC. Protein: CANSPTTGGVKTQYF. The chain uses TRBV7-9 and TRBJ2-5; maybe TRBD1 (8 bases). Looked up from germline, CDR1 is SEHNR and CDR2 is FQNEAQ (reference sequence). The CDR3 is 15 amino acids.

The chain is built from TRBV20-1 and TRBJ1-6, with D hard to call. The CDR3 loop spans 13 amino acids. V lost 6 bases and J lost 10, with 16 bases in between. Germline CDR1 reads DFQATT; CDR2 reads SNEGSKA (reference sequence). In DNA, the CDR3 is TGCAGTGCGGTTGTAGACGTGGGATCACCCCTCCACTTT. The encoded protein is CSAVVDVGSPLHF.

The rearrangement joins TRBV27 to TRBJ1-5; no definite D call. CDR1 is MNHEY, CDR2 SMNVEV, per germline (reference sequence). The V end was cut by 2 bases, the J end by 5 bases, with 7 bases between. The CDR3 totals 13 residues. This CDR3 reads CASSLRGYQPQHF. The CDR3, as DNA: TGTGCCAGCAGTTTACGGGGTTATCAGCCCCAGCATTTT.

In this sample, this clonotype turned up a few times. This sequence joins TRBV5-1 and TRBJ1-1; D is unclear. Trimming cost V 7 bases and J 4 bases, with 14 bases left between them. Germline V gives CDR1 SGHRS, CDR2 YFSETQ. This CDR3 spans 13 amino acids. CDR3 region: CASREGPGTEAFF. In nucleotides, the CDR3 is TGCGCCAGCCGGGAGGGCCCCGGCACTGAAGCTTTCTTT.

This clonotype has at least ten counts. The genes are TRBV28 and TRBJ1-1; TRBD1 aligns across 8 bases. The CDR3 runs to 14 residues. Unmatched junction bases numbered 6, after V lost 6 bases and J lost 3 bases. Germline CDR1 and CDR2: MDHEN and SYDVKM. The CDR3 region is CASRGVQGDTEAFF. As DNA, the CDR3 is TGTGCCAGCAGGGGAGTACAGGGGGACACTGAAGCTTTCTTT.